The sequence of this T cell receptor (beta chain) was determined in a study of CD8 T cells in Susac syndrome. Reverse transcription used roughly 0.45 to 1 ug RNA and random hexamers. The authors amplified TCR beta CDR3 across 54 Vbeta and 13 Jbeta using immunoSEQ multiplex PCR. From the immunoSEQ multiplex PCR reads, TCRdb called clonotypes with MiXCR, one entry per CDR3 protein. Of 120,000 or so distinct CDR3 sequences in the sample, about 95% were seen once. Study-level findings and limits: The authors acknowledged that their TCR sequencing and HLA analysis involved a relatively small number of individuals.

Unmatched junction bases numbered 0, after V lost 2 bases and J lost 0 bases. This CDR3 is built from 14 residues. Germline V lookup: CDR1 SGDLS, CDR2 YYNGEE. About this clonotype: Antigen specificity is unknown.

This sequence originates from a human donor with Susac syndrome. The rearrangement uses TRBV9 and TRBJ2-3; 7 nucleotides agree with TRBD1. Sample: CD8+ T cells from PBMCs. CDR3 protein: CASSVDRSTDTQYF. CDR3 nucleotides: TGTGCCAGCAGCGTGGACAGGAGCACAGATACGCAGTATTTT.